A selection of T cell receptor beta chains follows, all from one sample in a study of CD8+ T cells in alopecia areata. Sequenced by immunoSEQ multiplex PCR; TCRdb stores in-frame clones only, minus some. This table has approximately 120,000 clones, over 60% appearing once. The material was CD4+ T cells sorted from blood, obtained at week 4, from a patient treated with tofacitinib. The source of these receptors is a human donor with alopecia areata. CDR3s include the opening cysteine and the closing phenylalanine or tryptophan. The order of the fields is D gene, V gene, clone size, J gene, CDR3 DNA, CDR3 protein. The D gene is left open where the match is weak. Clone size is not always given. Where it is, it says once, few, many or a class for expanded clones.

d_gene: .
v_gene: TRBV29-1
abundance: few
j_gene: TRBJ2-3
CDR3nt: TGCAGCGTTGAAGATAGACGGACGACTAGCACAGATACGCAGTATTTT
CDR3aa: CSVEDRRTTSTDTQYF

d_gene: TRBD1
v_gene: TRBV13
abundance: .
j_gene: TRBJ2-5
CDR3nt: TGTGCCAGCAGCTTCGAAGGGGGCGTTGGAGAGACCCAGTACTTC
CDR3aa: CASSFEGGVGETQYF

d_gene: .
v_gene: TRBV7-2
abundance: .
j_gene: TRBJ2-7
CDR3nt: TGTGCCAGCAGCTTATTCGGTTTGGGTGAGCAGTACTTC
CDR3aa: CASSLFGLGEQYF

d_gene: .
v_gene: TRBV11-2
abundance: few
j_gene: TRBJ2-1
CDR3nt: TGTGCCAGCAGCCCATCGGAATTTCGGAATGAGCAGTTCTTC
CDR3aa: CASSPSEFRNEQFF

d_gene: .
v_gene: TRBV9
abundance: .
j_gene: TRBJ2-7
CDR3nt: TGTGCCAGCAGCCTAAGGGGGGACTACGAGCAGTACTTC
CDR3aa: CASSLRGDYEQYF

d_gene: .
v_gene: TRBV7-3
abundance: .
j_gene: TRBJ1-1
CDR3nt: TGTGCCAGCAGCTTAACAGGAGACACTGAAGCTTTCTTT
CDR3aa: CASSLTGDTEAFF

d_gene: .
v_gene: TRBV7-2
abundance: .
j_gene: TRBJ2-7
CDR3nt: TGTGCCAGCAGCTTTTCGGGTTCGGCCTACACCTACGAGCAGTACTTC
CDR3aa: CASSFSGSAYTYEQYF

d_gene: .
v_gene: TRBV7-3
abundance: .
j_gene: TRBJ1-1
CDR3nt: TGTGCCAGCAGTGGGGACCGGAACACTGAAGCTTTCTTT
CDR3aa: CASSGDRNTEAFF

d_gene: .
v_gene: TRBV7-9
abundance: .
j_gene: TRBJ2-1
CDR3nt: TGTGCCAGCAGCTTATCTAGAGACAATGAGCAGTTCTTC
CDR3aa: CASSLSRDNEQFF

d_gene: .
v_gene: TRBV30
abundance: .
j_gene: TRBJ1-4
CDR3nt: TGTGCCTGGAGTGTCCGGGGGGGGCTAGCTAATGAAAAACTGTTTTTT
CDR3aa: CAWSVRGGLANEKLFF

d_gene: TRBD2
v_gene: TRBV5-6
abundance: .
j_gene: TRBJ2-7
CDR3nt: TGTGCCAGCAGCTTGGGACTAGCGGGATGGTACGAGCAGTACTTC
CDR3aa: CASSLGLAGWYEQYF

d_gene: .
v_gene: TRBV29-1
abundance: .
j_gene: TRBJ2-1
CDR3nt: TGCAGCGTTGAATTTGAGTCGAAGCTTCGGTATGAGCAGTTCTTC
CDR3aa: CSVEFESKLRYEQFF

d_gene: .
v_gene: TRBV7-8
abundance: .
j_gene: TRBJ1-2
CDR3nt: TGTGCCAGCAGCTTAGGGACCCTTTCTGGTGGCTACACCTTC
CDR3aa: CASSLGTLSGGYTF

d_gene: .
v_gene: TRBV7-2
abundance: .
j_gene: TRBJ1-2
CDR3nt: TGTGCCAGCAGCCCAGACTATGGCTACACCTTC
CDR3aa: CASSPDYGYTF

d_gene: .
v_gene: TRBV5-4
abundance: few
j_gene: TRBJ2-6
CDR3nt: TGTGCCAGCAGCCCCGGTGGGACTGGGGCCAACGTCCTGACTTTC
CDR3aa: CASSPGGTGANVLTF

d_gene: .
v_gene: TRBV7-2
abundance: .
j_gene: TRBJ2-5
CDR3nt: TGTGCCAGCAGCTTAGACTCCCGGCGGGCCCAGTACTTC
CDR3aa: CASSLDSRRAQYF

d_gene: .
v_gene: TRBV7-9
abundance: .
j_gene: TRBJ2-4
CDR3nt: TGTGCCAGCAGCTTAGGGGACCCTGGGGACATTCAGTACTTC
CDR3aa: CASSLGDPGDIQYF

d_gene: .
v_gene: TRBV15
abundance: once
j_gene: TRBJ1-2
CDR3nt: TGTGCCACCAGCAGAGATCTGACGGTCGTTCATAACTATGGCTACACCTTC
CDR3aa: CATSRDLTVVHNYGYTF

d_gene: .
v_gene: TRBV6-6
abundance: .
j_gene: TRBJ2-7
CDR3nt: TGTGCCAGCAGGTCCCGGGACTACGAGCAGTACTTC
CDR3aa: CASRSRDYEQYF

d_gene: .
v_gene: TRBV25-1
abundance: .
j_gene: TRBJ2-3
CDR3nt: TGTGCCAGCAGTGAACCTAGAAACCCAGATACGCAGTATTTT
CDR3aa: CASSEPRNPDTQYF

d_gene: .
v_gene: TRBV27
abundance: .
j_gene: TRBJ2-5
CDR3nt: TGTGCCAGCAGGCCAGGGTACCAAGAGACCCAGTACTTC
CDR3aa: CASRPGYQETQYF

d_gene: .
v_gene: TRBV4-1
abundance: .
j_gene: TRBJ1-2
CDR3nt: TGCGCCAGCAGCCAACAGAACGACCCATATGGCTACACCTTC
CDR3aa: CASSQQNDPYGYTF

d_gene: .
v_gene: TRBV2
abundance: .
j_gene: TRBJ1-1
CDR3nt: TGTGCCAGCAGTGCTAACACTGAAGCTTTCTTT
CDR3aa: CASSANTEAFF

d_gene: .
v_gene: TRBV15
abundance: few
j_gene: TRBJ1-4
CDR3nt: TGTGCCACCAGCAGAGGCCTACAGGGAACTAATGAAAAACTGTTTTTT
CDR3aa: CATSRGLQGTNEKLFF

d_gene: TRBD1
v_gene: TRBV9
abundance: .
j_gene: TRBJ2-3
CDR3nt: TGTGCCAGCAGCGCCCGGGACAGGGGGGCAGATACGCAGTATTTT
CDR3aa: CASSARDRGADTQYF

d_gene: .
v_gene: TRBV4-1
abundance: .
j_gene: TRBJ1-3
CDR3nt: TGCGCCAGCAGCCAAGAGTTGAGAAACACCATATATTTT
CDR3aa: CASSQELRNTIYF

d_gene: .
v_gene: TRBV5-4
abundance: once
j_gene: TRBJ2-5
CDR3nt: TGTGCCAGCAGCTTGGTGGAAGGGGGGACCCAGTACTTC
CDR3aa: CASSLVEGGTQYF

d_gene: .
v_gene: TRBV6-1
abundance: .
j_gene: TRBJ2-7
CDR3nt: TGTGCCAGCAGTGAAGCCCCGGACGGCAGTTCAACCTGGCGGGAGCAGTACTTC
CDR3aa: CASSEAPDGSSTWREQYF

d_gene: .
v_gene: TRBV30
abundance: .
j_gene: TRBJ2-3
CDR3nt: TGTGCCTGGAGTGTACTTGCAGATACGCAGTATTTT
CDR3aa: CAWSVLADTQYF

d_gene: .
v_gene: TRBV3-1/TRBV3-2
abundance: once
j_gene: TRBJ2-7
CDR3nt: TGTGCCAGCAGGGGTGAGCAGTACTTC
CDR3aa: CASRGEQYF

d_gene: .
v_gene: TRBV4-1
abundance: few
j_gene: TRBJ2-7
CDR3nt: TGCGCCAGCAGCCGCGGGACAGCTTCCTACGAGCAGTACTTC
CDR3aa: CASSRGTASYEQYF

d_gene: .
v_gene: TRBV7-2
abundance: few
j_gene: TRBJ2-1
CDR3nt: TGTGCCAGCAGCTTAGAACCAGCACGGGAGCAGTTCTTC
CDR3aa: CASSLEPAREQFF

d_gene: .
v_gene: TRBV5-4
abundance: .
j_gene: TRBJ2-3
CDR3nt: TGTGCCAGCAGCTACGGGGCCACAGATACGCAGTATTTT
CDR3aa: CASSYGATDTQYF

d_gene: .
v_gene: TRBV6-1
abundance: .
j_gene: TRBJ1-2
CDR3nt: TGTGCCAGCAGTGAAGTGGGGTCCTATGGCTACACCTTC
CDR3aa: CASSEVGSYGYTF

d_gene: .
v_gene: TRBV28
abundance: .
j_gene: TRBJ2-3
CDR3nt: TGTGCCAGCAGCCTCTTGGAATCGGGGAGAGATACGCAGTATTTT
CDR3aa: CASSLLESGRDTQYF

d_gene: TRBD1
v_gene: TRBV5-1
abundance: .
j_gene: TRBJ1-2
CDR3nt: TGCGCCAGCAGAGGGACAGGACCTAACTATGGCTACACCTTC
CDR3aa: CASRGTGPNYGYTF

d_gene: .
v_gene: TRBV5-1
abundance: .
j_gene: TRBJ2-5
CDR3nt: TGCGCCAGCAGCTTGCGGCCAGGAGGGGAGACCCAGTACTTC
CDR3aa: CASSLRPGGETQYF

d_gene: .
v_gene: TRBV14
abundance: .
j_gene: TRBJ2-7
CDR3nt: TGTGCCAGCAGCCCCCCGCTGGGGGGACCATACGAGCAGTACTTC
CDR3aa: CASSPPLGGPYEQYF

d_gene: .
v_gene: TRBV7-9
abundance: .
j_gene: TRBJ2-2
CDR3nt: TGTGCCAGCAGCTACGGGGAGCTGTTTTTT
CDR3aa: CASSYGELFF

d_gene: .
v_gene: TRBV21-1
abundance: .
j_gene: TRBJ2-3
CDR3nt: TGTGCCAGCAGGGGACTAGCGGGGGGGAGCACAGATACGCAGTATTTT
CDR3aa: CASRGLAGGSTDTQYF

d_gene: .
v_gene: TRBV30
abundance: .
j_gene: TRBJ1-2
CDR3nt: TGTGCCTGGAGTGTAAGGGGGGACTATGGCTATACCTTC
CDR3aa: CAWSVRGDYGYTF

d_gene: .
v_gene: TRBV25-1
abundance: .
j_gene: TRBJ1-1
CDR3nt: TGTGCCAGCAGTGATCGGGCCAGGGCGAACACTGAAGCTTTCTTT
CDR3aa: CASSDRARANTEAFF

d_gene: TRBD2
v_gene: TRBV9
abundance: few
j_gene: TRBJ2-1
CDR3nt: TGTGCCAGCAGCGCCTACGGGGCGGGAGTCGGTCACAATGAGCAGTTCTTC
CDR3aa: CASSAYGAGVGHNEQFF

d_gene: .
v_gene: TRBV5-1
abundance: few
j_gene: TRBJ2-3
CDR3nt: TGCGCCAGCAGCTTGGGATCGCGGCCTGCAGATACGCAGTATTTT
CDR3aa: CASSLGSRPADTQYF

d_gene: .
v_gene: TRBV29-1
abundance: .
j_gene: TRBJ2-5
CDR3nt: TGCAGCGTTGTGTCCACAGGGAGGTTAGAGACCCAGTACTTC
CDR3aa: CSVVSTGRLETQYF

d_gene: TRBD2
v_gene: TRBV29-1
abundance: .
j_gene: TRBJ2-1
CDR3nt: TGCAGCGTTGTGCTAGCGGATGGCCTCTCCTACAATGAGCAGTTCTTC
CDR3aa: CSVVLADGLSYNEQFF

d_gene: .
v_gene: TRBV15
abundance: few
j_gene: TRBJ1-5
CDR3nt: TGTGCCACCAACCAACCTCTTCAGCCCCAGCATTTT
CDR3aa: CATNQPLQPQHF

d_gene: TRBD2
v_gene: TRBV27
abundance: .
j_gene: TRBJ2-1
CDR3nt: TGTGCCAGCAGTCCCCCAGCGGGATCATACAATGAGCAGTTCTTC
CDR3aa: CASSPPAGSYNEQFF

d_gene: .
v_gene: TRBV18
abundance: .
j_gene: TRBJ2-7
CDR3nt: TGTGCCAGCTCACCAGACAGGAATACCTACGAGCAGTACTTC
CDR3aa: CASSPDRNTYEQYF

d_gene: .
v_gene: TRBV7-2
abundance: .
j_gene: TRBJ2-6
CDR3nt: TGTGCCAGCAGCCGATCTGGGGCCAACGTCCTGACTTTC
CDR3aa: CASSRSGANVLTF